The 18 T cell receptor beta chains presented below share a single source sample, sequenced in a study of blood T cell repertoires in COVID-19. This table comes from immunoSEQ multiplex PCR, and its TCRdb copy is limited to in-frame clones, with some not included. The sample contains about 200,000 clones, around 82% of which appear only once. Sequencing was carried out using peripheral blood. All receptors come from a woman aged 35 to 49 with acute or convalescent COVID-19.

This clone has only one observation. The chain is built from TRBV19 and TRBJ1-5, with a tentative D call TRBD1 (6 bases). CDR3 length: 15 amino acids. Per germline, CDR1 LNHDA and CDR2 SQIVND (reference sequence). Deletions cut 6 bases from V and 7 bases from J, with 19 bases between. In DNA, the CDR3 is TGTGCCAGTAGCACCGGCAGGGGCGAAGGCCAGCCCCAGCATTTT. The encoded protein is CASSTGRGEGQPQHF.

This clone was picked up a small number of times. The V call is TRBV7-2, the J call TRBJ2-3, with 9 bases fitting TRBD2. Looked up from germline, CDR1 is SGHTA and CDR2 is FQGNSA. This CDR3 is built from 17 residues. V lost 5 bases and J lost 3; bases outside the gene matches: 12. The CDR3 DNA follows: TGTGCCAGCAGCCGCGGGGGAAATAGCGGGAGAACAGATACGCAGTATTTT. It is translated as CASSRGGNSGRTDTQYF. The full variable domain, its missing parts supplied by reference TRBV7-2 and TRBJ2-3, is GAGVSQSPSNKVTEKGKDVELRCDPISGHTALYWYRQSLGQGLEFLIYFQGNSAPDKSGLPSDRFSAERTGGSVSTLTIQRTQQEDSAVYLCASSRGGNSGRTDTQYFGPGTRLTVL.

This chain connects TRBV12-3 or TRBV12-4 to TRBJ1-2, with 7 bases matching TRBD1. The junction had 5 bases not matched to a gene; V was cut back by 6 bases and J by 4 bases. The CDR3 contains 13 residues. CDR3 coding DNA: TGTGCCAGCAGGCAGACAGGGCTCTATGGCTACACCTTC. This codes for CASRQTGLYGYTF.

The CDR3 DNA reads TGTGCCTGGAGTGTAAGACTAGCGGGGAACAATGAGCAGTTCTTC. It yields the protein CAWSVRLAGNNEQFF. The chain joins TRBV30 to TRBJ2-1, with 11 bases identical to TRBD2. This CDR3 region has 15 residues. CDR1 GTSNPN and CDR2 SVGIG come from the germline V gene (reference sequence). V lost 0 bases to trimming and J lost 5 bases; unmatched junction nucleotides: 3.

This sequence joins TRBV10-1 and TRBJ1-5; D might be TRBD1 (5 bases). The length of the CDR3 is 13 residues. Trimming took off 0 bases at V and 6 bases at J, with 6 bases between the two ends. From germline, CDR1 is WNHNN and CDR2 SYGVQD (reference sequence). CDR3: CASSESGGQPQHF. CDR3 nucleotide sequence: TGCGCCAGCAGTGAGTCGGGGGGTCAGCCCCAGCATTTT.

The rearrangement links TRBV20-1 to TRBJ2-7; 10 nucleotides line up with TRBD2. Germline V gives CDR1 DFQATT, CDR2 SNEGSKA (reference sequence). The CDR3 runs 14 residues. J lost 7 bases, V lost 3 bases, and 9 bases had no gene match. CDR3 coding DNA: TGCAGTGCTAGTTCTGGCCTAGCGGGAGATGAGCAGTACTTC. It yields the protein CSASSGLAGDEQYF.

The V and J genes are TRBV10-3 and TRBJ2-2; unclear D gene. V was trimmed by 0 bases and J by 6 bases, leaving 5 bases between them. The CDR3 is 13 amino acids. Germline assignment: CDR1 ENHRY and CDR2 SYGVKD. The CDR3 region is CAISESTSGELFF. CDR3 in DNA: TGTGCCATCAGTGAGTCGACATCCGGGGAGCTGTTTTTT.

The rearrangement joins TRBV3-1 (or the pseudogene TRBV3-2) to TRBJ2-1, with a weak D call TRBD2 (5 bases). Trimming shortened V by 4 bases and J by 10 bases, and 14 bases separated the two germline ends. CDR1 LGHDT and CDR2 YNNKEL come from the germline V gene (reference sequence). The CDR3 consists of 13 residues. This CDR3 is CASSPARAGEQFF. CDR3 nucleotides: TGTGCCAGCAGCCCCGCCCGGGCGGGCGAGCAGTTCTTC.

The rearrangement joins TRBV6-4 to TRBJ2-1; 8 bases map to TRBD2. This CDR3 is 15 amino acids long. In germline, CDR1 is MRHNA, CDR2 SNTAGT. J lost 1 base, V lost 5 bases, and 4 bases had no gene match. CDR3 DNA: TGTGCCAGCAGTTCAAGCGGGAGTTCCTACAATGAGCAGTTCTTC. Protein: CASSSSGSSYNEQFF.

This clone was detected only once. The chain joins TRBV18 to TRBJ2-3; 8 bases map to TRBD2. There are 15 residues in the CDR3. The V gene end was trimmed by 3 bases and the J gene end by 5 bases; junction bases not matched to a gene: 7. Per the germline V gene, CDR1 is KGHSH and CDR2 is LQKENI. The CDR3 protein is CASSPFGTSEDTQYF. Here the CDR3 DNA reads TGTGCCAGCTCACCTTTCGGGACTAGTGAAGATACGCAGTATTTT.

This clone was seen more than once but under ten times. The chain uses TRBV6-1 and TRBJ1-5; D is uncertain. This CDR3 has 15 amino acids. Germline assignment: CDR1 MNHNS and CDR2 SASEGT. V lost 2 bases and J 1 base, leaving 9 bases between the germline ends. The CDR3 DNA is TGTGCCAGCAGTGAATGGGGAGGGAGCAATCAGCCCCAGCATTTT. Translation: CASSEWGGSNQPQHF.

This clone was seen more than once but under ten times. This chain links TRBV2 with TRBJ1-5; D remains unclear. There are 15 residues in the CDR3. Trimming took 2 bases from V and 0 from J, leaving 8 bases between them. CDR1 SNHLY and CDR2 FYNNEI come from the germline V gene. The CDR3, as DNA: TGTGCCAGCAGTGAATCCGGGTTTAGCAATCAGCCCCAGCATTTT. It translates to CASSESGFSNQPQHF.

The chain is built from TRBV5-1 and TRBJ2-1; TRBD2 matches 12 bases. CDR3 length: 14 residues. Germline V gene sequence: CDR1 SGHRS, CDR2 YFSETQ. Trimming cost V 3 bases and J 6 bases; bases outside gene matches: 1. The CDR3 DNA sequence: TGCGCCAGCAGCTCGACTAGCGGGAGCAATGAGCAGTTCTTC. This encodes CASSSTSGSNEQFF. The full variable domain, with the rest looked up from reference TRBV5-1 and TRBJ2-1, is KAGVTQTPRYLIKTRGQQVTLSCSPISGHRSVSWYQQTPGQGLQFLFEYFSETQRNKGNFPGRFSGRQFSNSRSEMNVSTLELGDSALYLCASSSTSGSNEQFFGPGTRLTVL.

The rearrangement links TRBV27 to TRBJ2-7; D perhaps matches TRBD2 (6 bases). The CDR3 is made up of 14 amino acids. The germline gives CDR1 MNHEY, CDR2 SMNVEV (reference sequence). V lost 4 bases to trimming and J lost 7 bases, with 17 bases between them. CDR3: CASSSGTRPMEQYF. In nucleotides, the CDR3 is TGTGCCAGCAGTTCGGGGACTCGCCCTATGGAGCAGTACTTC.

The rearrangement links TRBV19 to TRBJ1-5, with TRBD1 matching over 11 bases. CDR1 and CDR2 from the germline V gene are LNHDA and SQIVND (reference sequence). The V segment lost 6 bases and the J segment 2 bases; nucleotides outside the gene matches: 15. The CDR3 totals 19 residues. As DNA, the CDR3 is TGTGCCAGTAGCTCATATCCGGGGACAGGGGGTAGTGGCAATCAGCCCCAGCATTTT. Translated, it gives CASSSYPGTGGSGNQPQHF.

In regard to this clone: One end of the junction varies from germline; a read error may be responsible. The chain couples TRBV24-1 to TRBJ1-4; 12 bases are a match to TRBD1. CDR1 is KGHDR, CDR2 SFDVKD, per germline. This CDR3 has 14 residues. CDR3 in DNA: TGCGTCCCGGGACAGGGGGCGAATAATGAAAAACTGTTTTTT. The encoded protein is CVPGQGANNEKLFF.

V gene TRBV7-6 combines with J gene TRBJ2-5, with 11 bases identical to TRBD2. Unmatched junction bases numbered 5, after V lost 4 bases and J lost 1 base. The germline CDR1 and CDR2 sequences are SGHVS and FNYEAQ. The CDR3 length is 16 residues. The CDR3 DNA is TGTGCCAGCAGCTATCGACTAGCGGGGAGCCAAGAGACCCAGTACTTC. This translates into CASSYRLAGSQETQYF.

CDR3 loop: CASSPYHSRSYGYTF. CDR3 bases: TGTGCCAGCAGCCCTTACCATTCTAGGAGCTATGGCTACACCTTC. The chain joins TRBV3-1 (or the pseudogene TRBV3-2) to TRBJ1-2; unclear D gene. CDR1 is LGHDT, CDR2 YNNKEL, per germline (reference sequence). The CDR3 has 15 amino acids. V shed 4 bases and J shed 4 bases, with 16 bases lying between them.